Below, 2 T cell receptor beta chains from the same sample are listed, as sequenced in a study of PD-1 blockade in classical Hodgkin lymphoma. Each patient experienced a relapse that followed autologous stem cell transplantation, and brentuximab vedotin exposure varied. Libraries were prepared by immunoSEQ multiplex PCR; TCRdb keeps only in-frame clonotypes and omits some of them. The sample consists of 40,000 to 50,000 clones, about 86% of them appearing once. The material was peripheral blood mononuclear cells (PBMCs), obtained before the second cycle of nivolumab. The receptors come from a human donor with classical Hodgkin lymphoma.

This rearrangement joins TRBV28 to TRBJ1-5, with D maybe TRBD1 (6 bases). Looked up from germline, CDR1 is MDHEN and CDR2 is SYDVKM. V dropped 2 bases and J dropped 2 bases, with 13 bases sitting between them. This CDR3 has 16 residues. CDR3 residues: CASSLISRGRNQPQHF. Written as DNA, the CDR3 is TGTGCCAGCAGTTTAATCAGCAGGGGTCGCAATCAGCCCCAGCATTTT.

The rearrangement uses TRBV18 and TRBJ2-1; TRBD1 agrees at 7 bases. V lost 3 bases to trimming and J lost 0 bases; unmatched junction nucleotides: 2. The CDR3 is made up of 15 amino acids. Germline-derived CDR1 and CDR2 are KGHSH and LQKENI. CDR3: CASSPRDSSYNEQFF. CDR3 DNA sequence: TGTGCCAGCTCACCCCGGGACAGCTCCTACAATGAGCAGTTCTTC.